A selection of T cell receptor beta chains follows, all from one sample in a study of shared clonotypes between healthy human individuals. Profiling relied on immunoSEQ multiplex PCR, and the TCRdb table lists in-frame clones only, not all of them. The table has some 790,000 clones, 72% seen once; the top ten hold approximately 1.8%. Sequenced input: memory CD4+ T cells sorted from blood. The receptors here all came from a woman aged 30 to 39 in good health. Each CDR3 is given without its conserved first and last residue.

TRBV5-1	TRBJ2-2	ASSPGTTNTGELF
TRBV14	TRBJ2-7	ASSRGSNTPYEQY
TRBV4-1	TRBJ2-1	ASSQGLIREGPTGEQF
TRBV4-1	TRBJ2-5	ASSQVLASGVVPQY
TRBV6-1	TRBJ2-3	ASSRTITDTQY
TRBV6-5	TRBJ2-2	ASSYARLVSGELF
TRBV19	TRBJ1-1	ASSITGENTEAF
TRBV2	TRBJ2-5	ASSLLAPTLQETQY
TRBV11-2	TRBJ2-4	ASSSIRKNKNIQY
TRBV30	TRBJ1-2	AWSAQGTGGYT
TRBV7-8	TRBJ1-1	ASSLEAYTEAF
TRBV7-3	TRBJ2-3	ASSRSGIGTDTQY
TRBV7-9	TRBJ2-7	ASSYTLGAKPYEQY
TRBV28	TRBJ2-5	ASRGEETQY
TRBV2	TRBJ2-2	ASRIQNTGELF
TRBV29-1	TRBJ2-1	SVVAGTVRNEQF
TRBV28	TRBJ2-7	ASGFSYEQY
TRBV7-9	TRBJ1-2	ASSHSGEDGYT
TRBV6-5	TRBJ2-1	ASREAGVGNEQF
TRBV27	TRBJ2-6	ASSLWYRPRSPGANVLT
TRBV27	TRBJ2-1	ASSPVSYNEQF
TRBV5-1	TRBJ1-1	ASSFWGTGETEAF
TRBV15	TRBJ1-1	ATSRNTGGSTEAF
TRBV6-5	TRBJ1-2	ASSRIPTGQGYT
TRBV13	TRBJ1-2	ASSSGGLTYGYT
TRBV10-3	TRBJ2-7	AISETGQVTYEQY
TRBV5-6	TRBJ1-2	ASSLGGTGVNYGYT
TRBV5-1	TRBJ2-7	ASSLEGLGDEQY
TRBV19	TRBJ2-2	ASSIDRGLAGATGELF